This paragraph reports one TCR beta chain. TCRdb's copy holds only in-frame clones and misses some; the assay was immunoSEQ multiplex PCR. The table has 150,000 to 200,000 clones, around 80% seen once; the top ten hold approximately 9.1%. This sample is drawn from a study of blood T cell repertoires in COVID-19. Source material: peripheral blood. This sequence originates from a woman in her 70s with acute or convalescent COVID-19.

CDR3 bases: TGTGCCAGCAGCCAAGATTCGGCAAAAGGGACAGGCCTCAATCAGCCCCAGCATTTT. The encoded protein is CASSQDSAKGTGLNQPQHF. This chain links TRBV3-1 (or the pseudogene TRBV3-2) with TRBJ1-5; 8 bases line up with TRBD1. The trim removed 0 bases at V and 3 bases at J, leaving 13 bases unmatched. Germline CDR1 reads LGHDT; CDR2 reads YNNKEL (reference sequence). This CDR3 spans 19 amino acids.